The 28 T cell receptor beta chains reported below all come from one sample, sequenced in a study of blood T cell repertoires in COVID-19. Generated by immunoSEQ multiplex PCR, the TCRdb table keeps only in-frame clones and is missing some. The table lists about 140,000 clones, roughly 79% of them singletons. The specimen sequenced was peripheral blood. Receptors were obtained from a woman between 55 and 75 years old with active or convalescent COVID-19.

The chain is built from TRBV2 and TRBJ2-3, with 8 bases identical to TRBD2. V was pared by 7 bases and J by 2 bases, with 8 bases of the junction left unmatched. From germline, CDR1 is SNHLY and CDR2 FYNNEI. The CDR3 runs 15 residues. In DNA, the CDR3 is TGTGCCAGCACCCGAACTAGCGGTAACACAGATACGCAGTATTTT. Translated, it gives CASTRTSGNTDTQYF. Filled out from reference TRBV2 and TRBJ2-3, the complete variable domain reads EPEVTQTPSHQVTQMGQEVILRCVPISNHLYFYWYRQILGQKVEFLVSFYNNEISEKSEIFDDQFSVERPDGSNFTLKIRSTKLEDSAMYFCASTRTSGNTDTQYFGPGTRLTVL.

This clone appeared once. V gene TRBV28 combines with J gene TRBJ2-7; 7 bases fit TRBD1. Trimming cost V 6 bases and J 2 bases; bases outside gene matches: 10. Germline CDR1 and CDR2: MDHEN and SYDVKM. The CDR3 spans 15 residues. CDR3 in DNA: TGTGCCAGCAGCTCCCTGGGGACAGTGACCTACGAGCAGTACGTC. Residues: CASSSLGTVTYEQYV.

The count of this clone is one. The rearrangement uses TRBV28 and TRBJ2-7; 10 positions agree with TRBD2. The V and J ends lost 5 bases and 5 bases, in that order; junction bases with no gene match: 3. Germline V CDR1 and CDR2: MDHEN, SYDVKM. CDR3 length: 13 amino acids. CDR3 amino acids: CASSRSGGDEQYV. CDR3 bases: TGTGCCAGCAGTCGAAGCGGGGGGGACGAGCAGTACGTC.

CDR3 DNA: TGTGCCAGCAGACCGGGGAGGGGACAGACCCAGTACTTC. Translation: CASRPGRGQTQYF. The chain employs TRBV2 and TRBJ2-5; 7 bases are shared with TRBD2. Germline-derived CDR1 and CDR2 are SNHLY and FYNNEI. The CDR3 is 13 residues long. With 6 bases clipped from V and 6 bases from J, the junction kept 7 bases outside the gene matches.

This clone was seen a single time. The genes are TRBV5-4 and TRBJ2-7; 8 bases match TRBD1. Germline V gene lookup returns CDR1 SGHNT and CDR2 YYREEE (reference sequence). This CDR3 is built from 13 residues. V lost 1 base and J lost 3; bases outside the gene matches: 0. The CDR3 reads CASSLTGGYEQYV. CDR3 nucleotide sequence: TGTGCCAGCAGCTTGACAGGGGGCTACGAGCAGTACGTC.

This chain uses TRBV3-1 (or the pseudogene TRBV3-2) with TRBJ2-4, with D maybe TRBD2 (5 bases). Germline assignment: CDR1 LGHDT and CDR2 YNNKEL (reference sequence). Between the trimmed V and J ends, which lost 4 bases and 1 base, there was a span of 14 bases. The CDR3 is made up of 16 amino acids. The CDR3 DNA follows: TGTGCCAGCAGCCGTCAGTTAGCGAGGGCCAAAAACATTCAGTACTTC. It codes for CASSRQLARAKNIQYF.

The chain's CDR3 is CASHTGTLNSPLHF. The CDR3 region has the DNA TGTGCCAGCCATACGGGGACACTTAATTCACCCCTCCACTTT. This chain connects TRBV2 to TRBJ1-6; D might be TRBD1 (6 bases). V gave up 8 bases and J gave up 6 bases, with 14 bases separating them. Germline assignment: CDR1 SNHLY and CDR2 FYNNEI. This CDR3 is built from 14 residues.

The genes are TRBV6-2 or TRBV6-3 and TRBJ1-1; a possible D gene is TRBD1 (5 bases). The CDR3 loop spans 13 amino acids. The V gene's germline CDR1 is MNHEY and CDR2 SVGEGT. V dropped 4 bases and J dropped 4 bases, with 10 bases sitting between them. Written as DNA, the CDR3 is TGTGCCAGCAGTTTGCAGGGAAGCACTGAAGCTTTCTTT. Translated: CASSLQGSTEAFF.

This clone was picked up a small number of times. This chain uses TRBV6-5 with TRBJ1-1; D might be TRBD1 (6 bases). Per the germline V gene, CDR1 is MNHEY and CDR2 is SVGAGI. This CDR3 region has 16 residues. V shed 0 bases and J shed 3 bases, with 14 bases lying between them. For the CDR3, the DNA is TGTGCCAGCAGTTACTCGAGAAGGGGGAGGGACACTGAAGCTTTCTTT. It codes for CASSYSRRGRDTEAFF.

The chain has TRBV7-2 and TRBJ2-7, with TRBD1 as a possible D gene (6 bases). The germline V and J ends were trimmed by 0 bases and 0 bases, with 9 bases remaining between them. The germline V gene has CDR1 SGHTA and CDR2 FQGNSA. This CDR3 contains 15 residues. Written as DNA, the CDR3 is TGTGCCAGCAGCTTAGCCGGGACATACTCCTACGAGCAGTACTTC. Residues: CASSLAGTYSYEQYF.

This sequence joins TRBV14 and TRBJ2-1; D not resolved. V was cut by 6 bases and J by 0 bases, with 6 bases left in between. This CDR3 contains 13 residues. Germline V gene sequence: CDR1 SGHDN, CDR2 FVKESK. The CDR3 loop reads CASSRSSYNEQFF. CDR3 DNA: TGTGCCAGCAGTAGGAGCTCCTACAATGAGCAGTTCTTC.

This chain connects TRBV6-2 or TRBV6-3 to TRBJ2-1; 7 positions match TRBD1. The junction had 14 bases not matched to a gene; V was cut back by 6 bases and J by 0 bases. The CDR3 runs to 18 residues. Looked up from germline, CDR1 is MNHEY and CDR2 is SVGEGT. The DNA for the CDR3 is TGTGCCAGCAGCCCCGGGACAGCTTATTCCTCCTCCTACAATGAGCAGTTCTTC. Translating it yields CASSPGTAYSSSYNEQFF.

The chain has TRBV30 and TRBJ2-1; maybe TRBD2 (6 bases). Per germline, CDR1 GTSNPN and CDR2 SVGIG (reference sequence). Trimming cost V 6 bases and J 9 bases, with 18 bases left between them. The CDR3 runs 13 residues. The CDR3: CACTSPPRSEQFF. The DNA of the CDR3 is TGTGCCTGCACTAGCCCCCCCCGTAGTGAGCAGTTCTTC.

The J gene is TRBJ1-2, the V gene TRBV6-5, with a weak D call TRBD1 (5 bases). The CDR3 covers 15 residues. Trimming removed 0 bases at V and 4 bases at J, with 12 bases between. Germline CDR1 reads MNHEY; CDR2 reads SVGAGI. CDR3 sequence (DNA): TGTGCCAGCAGTTACTCTTTTGGGGGGACCTATGGCTACACCTTC. Protein sequence: CASSYSFGGTYGYTF.

This chain links TRBV18 with TRBJ1-1; D may be TRBD1 (6 bases). From germline, CDR1 is KGHSH and CDR2 LQKENI. V was clipped by 3 bases and J by 7 bases, with 18 bases between them. There are 15 residues in the CDR3. The CDR3 DNA reads as TGTGCCAGCTCACCGGTCGGTGGGGGCAGGGATGAAGCTTTCTTT. Amino acids: CASSPVGGGRDEAFF. Based on the CDR3 plus reference TRBV18 and TRBJ1-1, the full variable domain is NAGVMQNPRHLVRRRGQEARLRCSPMKGHSHVYWYRQLPEEGLKFMVYLQKENIIDESGMPKERFSAEFPKEGPSILRIQQVVRGDSAAYFCASSPVGGGRDEAFFGQGTRLTVV.

The chain joins TRBV27 to TRBJ1-4, with D unresolved. The CDR3 consists of 14 residues. V dropped 2 bases and J dropped 7 bases, with 11 bases sitting between them. Germline lookup yields CDR1 MNHEY and CDR2 SMNVEV (reference sequence). For the CDR3, the DNA is TGTGCCAGCAGTTTACCGGGTTTGGGTGAAAAACTGTTTTTT. Translated: CASSLPGLGEKLFF.

The gene calls are TRBV11-2 and TRBJ2-2, with D tentatively TRBD2 (5 bases). CDR1 is SGHAT, CDR2 FQNNGV, per germline. Trimming took 3 bases from V and 3 from J, leaving 8 bases between them. The CDR3 has 14 residues. The CDR3 here is CASSFTRDTGELFF. The CDR3 DNA reads TGTGCCAGCAGCTTCACTAGGGACACCGGGGAGCTGTTTTTT.

This chain links TRBV15 with TRBJ2-7; 11 bases are a match to TRBD2. Germline V gene data show CDR1 as LNHNV and CDR2 as YYDKDF (reference sequence). Trimming took 3 bases from V and 6 from J; bases not matched to a gene: 10. This CDR3 comprises 16 residues. As DNA, the CDR3 is TGTGCCACCAGCAGGGCGACTAGCGGGATTCTAGGCGAGCAGTACTTC. Its protein is CATSRATSGILGEQYF.

This rearrangement joins TRBV21-1 to TRBJ2-1; the D call in the table, TRBD2, was not verified against the DNA. TRBV21-1 is a pseudogene segment. This CDR3 spans 14 amino acids. The CDR3 nucleotides are TGTGCCAGCACTTCTAGCGGGAAGGGAAATGAGCAGTTCTTC. This gives the protein CASTSSGKGNEQFF.

This clone was detected once. The V gene is TRBV2, the J gene TRBJ1-2; 7 bases line up with TRBD1. From germline, CDR1 is SNHLY and CDR2 FYNNEI. The CDR3 extends over 16 amino acids. The junction had 7 bases not matched to a gene; V was cut back by 1 base and J by 2 bases. The CDR3 DNA follows: TGTGCCAGCAGTGAAGACCCCGGGACAGCCAACTATGGCTACACCTTC. Encoded protein: CASSEDPGTANYGYTF. Full variable domain (outside the CDR3, taken from reference TRBV2 and TRBJ1-2): EPEVTQTPSHQVTQMGQEVILRCVPISNHLYFYWYRQILGQKVEFLVSFYNNEISEKSEIFDDQFSVERPDGSNFTLKIRSTKLEDSAMYFCASSEDPGTANYGYTFGSGTRLTVV.

The chain has TRBV19 and TRBJ1-1; possibly TRBD1 for D (6 bases). CDR3 size: 14 residues. The V end was cut by 10 bases, the J end by 0 bases, with 15 bases between. Germline lookup yields CDR1 LNHDA and CDR2 SQIVND (reference sequence). CDR3 residues: CATEAQGMNTEAFF. The CDR3 DNA reads TGTGCCACAGAAGCGCAGGGGATGAACACTGAAGCTTTCTTT.

The chain has TRBV2 and TRBJ1-2, with D possibly matching TRBD1 (6 bases). Germline V gives CDR1 SNHLY, CDR2 FYNNEI. CDR3 size: 16 residues. Trimming pared 4 bases from V and 8 bases from J, leaving 23 bases between. The CDR3 nucleotides are TGTGCCAGCAGTGGTCTCCCCGGGGGGCCCGGTTTAGGCTACACCTTC. Encoded protein: CASSGLPGGPGLGYTF. The variable domain in full, with the rest retrieved from reference TRBV2 and TRBJ1-2, is EPEVTQTPSHQVTQMGQEVILRCVPISNHLYFYWYRQILGQKVEFLVSFYNNEISEKSEIFDDQFSVERPDGSNFTLKIRSTKLEDSAMYFCASSGLPGGPGLGYTFGSGTRLTVV.

This chain joins TRBV7-3 and TRBJ1-1; D gene unclear. Trimming took off 4 bases at V and 5 bases at J, with 11 bases between the two ends. The V gene's germline CDR1 is SGHTA and CDR2 FQGTGA. CDR3 length: 13 amino acids. The CDR3: CASSSKGGTEAFF. The CDR3 nucleotides read TGTGCCAGCAGCTCGAAAGGAGGGACTGAAGCTTTCTTT.

The rearrangement uses TRBV5-1 and TRBJ1-1, with 10 bases identical to TRBD1. In germline, CDR1 is SGHRS, CDR2 YFSETQ. J gave up 1 base and V 6 bases, and 6 bases lay outside the gene matches. The CDR3 is 15 residues long. The CDR3 is CASTNRTGGNTEAFF. The CDR3 nucleotides are TGCGCCAGCACCAATCGGACAGGGGGGAACACTGAAGCTTTCTTT.

On this clone: Other DNA variants within this sample encode the same CDR3. This chain uses TRBV12-3 or TRBV12-4 with TRBJ1-1; D is uncertain. Trimming took off 5 bases at V and 0 bases at J, with 7 bases between the two ends. The CDR3 runs to 13 residues. In DNA, the CDR3 is TGTGCCAGCAGTCCTCAGGTGAACACTGAAGCTTTCTTT. Translated: CASSPQVNTEAFF.

The CDR3 sequence is CASSLAGGTGEEKLFF. The CDR3 coding sequence is TGTGCCAGCAGCTTGGCGGGGGGGACAGGGGAGGAAAAACTGTTTTTT. The chain combines TRBV5-5 with TRBJ1-4; the match to TRBD1 covers 10 bases. Per the germline V gene, CDR1 is SGHKS and CDR2 is YYEKEE (reference sequence). The V and J ends lost 0 bases and 8 bases, in that order; junction bases with no gene match: 7. There are 16 residues in the CDR3.

This clone was seen a few times. The chain couples TRBV5-1 to TRBJ1-6; D remains unclear. V lost 0 bases and J 0 bases, leaving 4 bases between the germline ends. Germline lookup yields CDR1 SGHRS and CDR2 YFSETQ. The CDR3 runs to 15 residues. The DNA of the CDR3 is TGCGCCAGCAGCTTGGACACCTCCTATAATTCACCCCTCCACTTT. It yields the protein CASSLDTSYNSPLHF.

V and J are TRBV10-1 and TRBJ2-4, with unresolved D. Trimming took 0 bases from V and 7 from J, leaving 10 bases between them. The CDR3 consists of 14 residues. The germline gives CDR1 WNHNN, CDR2 SYGVQD (reference sequence). The CDR3 loop is CASSESGRENIQYF. The CDR3 region has the DNA TGCGCCAGCAGTGAGTCCGGTCGTGAGAACATTCAGTACTTC.